These 7 T cell receptor beta chains originate from one sample sequenced in a study of blood T cells in healthy people across ages. Next came a second PCR, run for about 6 to 12 cycles, which used a sample-barcoded 5' primer along with a J-beta primer mix. TCRdb called the 5' RACE reads again in MiXCR, with one record for every CDR3 protein. The sample carries about a million distinct CDR3 sequences, about 48% recorded once. Input material: blood. The receptor source for this set is a man aged 30-40 years in good health.

On this clonotype: One end of the junction does not line up with germline, which may come from a read error. This chain uses TRBV5-1 with TRBJ1-2, with a possible D match to TRBD1 (5 bases). The CDR3 sequence is 16 residues long. The germline V gene has CDR1 SGHRS and CDR2 YFSETQ. The CDR3 DNA reads as TGCGCCAGCAGCTCCGACGGGACCAGGGACCTTACGGGCTACGCCTTC. Translation: CASSSDGTRDLTGYAF.

CDR3 sequence reads: CASTEGGYYEQYF. The CDR3 DNA reads as TGTGCCAGCACCGAAGGGGGGTACTACGAGCAGTACTTC. The V gene is TRBV6-6, the J gene TRBJ2-7; D may be TRBD1 or TRBD2 (6 bases each). The CDR3 covers 13 residues. Germline-derived CDR1 and CDR2 are MNHNY and SVGAGI (reference sequence). V was shortened by 7 bases and J by 3 bases, with 13 bases between the two germline ends.

The V gene is TRBV5-6, the J gene TRBJ2-4; tentatively, D is TRBD2 (5 bases). Deletions cut 2 bases from V and 13 bases from J, with 10 bases between. This CDR3 is 11 amino acids long. Germline-derived CDR1 and CDR2 are SGHDT and YYEEEE. CDR3 residues: CASSFGWEQYF. CDR3 DNA: TGTGCCAGCAGCTTTGGGTGGGAGCAGTACTTC.

The V and J genes are TRBV11-1 and TRBJ2-5; 7 positions match TRBD1. The J call could be wrong; TRBJ2-7 is a better fit for the DNA end. Per germline, CDR1 SGHAT and CDR2 FQDESV (reference sequence). This CDR3 region has 17 residues. CDR3 sequence reads: CASSPVGEDRLTYEQYF. CDR3 DNA: TGTGCCAGCAGCCCAGTAGGCGAGGACAGGCTAACCTACGAGCAGTACTTC.

V gene TRBV14 combines with J gene TRBJ2-1; no clear D gene. Germline lookup yields CDR1 SGHDN and CDR2 FVKESK. This CDR3 region has 14 residues. With 4 bases removed from V and 0 bases from J, the gap between germline ends came to 7 bases. The CDR3 nucleotides read TGTGCCAGCAGCCCGATGGGCTCCTACAATGAGCAGTTCTTC. Amino acids: CASSPMGSYNEQFF.

As regards this clonotype: A read error is possible here, since a much larger clone lies one base away. This CDR3 reads CSVVNTDTQYF. For the CDR3, the DNA is TGCAGCGTGGTAAACACAGATACGCAGTATTTT. V gene TRBV29-1 combines with J gene TRBJ2-3; D remains unclear. V was pared by 6 bases and J by 2 bases, with 6 bases between. CDR3 length: 11 residues. Germline V lookup: CDR1 SQVTM, CDR2 ANQGSEA.

This clonotype was counted between two and nine times. The rearrangement uses TRBV24-1 and TRBJ2-1; D call uncertain. The CDR3 has 13 amino acids. With 3 bases removed from V and 9 bases from J, the gap between germline ends came to 11 bases. Germline loops: CDR1 KGHDR, CDR2 SFDVKD. CDR3: CATSDPVTGEQFF. The CDR3 nucleotides read TGTGCCACCAGTGATCCAGTGACGGGTGAGCAGTTCTTC.